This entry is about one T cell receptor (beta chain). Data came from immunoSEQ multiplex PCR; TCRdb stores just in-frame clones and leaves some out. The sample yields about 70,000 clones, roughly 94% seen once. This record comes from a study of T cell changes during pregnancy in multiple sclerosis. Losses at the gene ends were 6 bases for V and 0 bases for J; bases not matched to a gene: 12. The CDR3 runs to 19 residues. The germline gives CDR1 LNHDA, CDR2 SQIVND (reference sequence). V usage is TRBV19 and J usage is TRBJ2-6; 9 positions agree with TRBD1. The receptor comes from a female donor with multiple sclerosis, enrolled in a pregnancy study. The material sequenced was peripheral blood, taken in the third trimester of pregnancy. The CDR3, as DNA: TGTGCCAGTAGGACGATCCGGGACAGGGCCCTCTCTGGGGCCAACGTCCTGACTTTC. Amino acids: CASRTIRDRALSGANVLTF. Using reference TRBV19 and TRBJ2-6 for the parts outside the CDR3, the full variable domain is DGGITQSPKYLFRKEGQNVTLSCEQNLNHDAMYWYRQDPGQGLRLIYYSQIVNDFQKGDIAEGYSVSREKKESFPLTVTSAQKNPTAFYLCASRTIRDRALSGANVLTFGAGSRLTVL.